Given below is one T cell receptor beta chain in context. What it binds is unknown. The method was immunoSEQ multiplex PCR; TCRdb's version includes in-frame clones alone and lacks a portion of them. The sample contains tens of thousands of clones, about 47% of which appear only once. The CDR3 sequence is 13 residues long. Germline V lookup: CDR1 SEHNR, CDR2 FQNEAQ (reference sequence). Between the trimmed V and J ends, which lost 5 bases and 4 bases, there was a span of 12 bases. The data derive from a study of cytotoxic CD8 clonotypes in ibrutinib-treated CLL. Study results and caveats: In sustained-remission versus progressing patients, sampling times differed.

This rearrangement joins TRBV7-9 to TRBJ2-7; no clear D. The origin of this receptor is a human donor with chronic lymphocytic leukemia. The material sequenced was PBMCs, taken before ibrutinib treatment. The CDR3 DNA follows: TGTGCCAGCAGCCCTAACTTAAATTACGAGCAGTACTTC. It yields the protein CASSPNLNYEQYF.